This T cell receptor beta chain came from a study of T cell responses to AZD1222 COVID-19 vaccine. Sequencing was performed with immunoSEQ multiplex PCR; in TCRdb, only in-frame clones are kept and a portion is missing. The profile shows 95,000 to 150,000 clones, approximately 83% of them singletons. Sample: peripheral blood, taken on day 0 of AZD1222 vaccination. The sequence was obtained from an adult in good health.

The CDR3 sequence: CATSDRTGPNTGELFF. The CDR3 DNA sequence: TGTGCCACCAGTGACCGGACAGGCCCCAACACCGGGGAGCTGTTTTTT. This chain connects TRBV24-1 to TRBJ2-2; 7 bases agree with TRBD1. This CDR3 comprises 16 residues. The V and J ends lost 4 bases and 2 bases, in that order; junction bases with no gene match: 6. Germline V gene sequence: CDR1 KGHDR, CDR2 SFDVKD.